This is a list of T cell receptor beta chains from one sample in a study of blood T cell repertoires in COVID-19. Assay used: immunoSEQ multiplex PCR; TCRdb lists only in-frame clones, some missing. The table lists 180,000 or so clones, about 86% of them singletons. The sample consisted of peripheral blood. The receptors come from a woman aged 55 to 70 with COVID-19, enrolled during active disease. Both conserved end residues are part of each CDR3. D genes are given only for firm matches. Clone size is stated in some rows and not others, as once, few, many or a class when expanded.

>TRBJ2-5|.|TRBD2|TRBV28
CASSSARSGKETQYF
TGTGCCAGCAGTTCCGCCCGTAGCGGGAAGGAGACCCAGTACTTC
>TRBJ2-5|.|.|TRBV6-5
CASSYSRVVRIQYF
TGTGCCAGCAGTTACTCGAGAGTAGTAAGAATCCAGTACTTC
>TRBJ2-7|.|TRBD2|TRBV19
CASSRLAGAYEQYF
TGTGCCAGTAGTAGACTAGCGGGGGCCTACGAGCAGTACTTC
>TRBJ2-3|once|TRBD1|TRBV3-1/TRBV3-2
CASSQDSPARDRGTDTQYF
TGTGCCAGCAGCCAAGATTCGCCCGCCCGGGACAGGGGGACAGATACGCAGTATTTT
>TRBJ2-7|once|.|TRBV7-2
CASSLPYPYEQYF
TGTGCCAGCAGCTTACCCTACCCCTACGAGCAGTACTTC
>TRBJ1-1|.|.|TRBV29-1
CSVGEGGTEAFF
TGCAGCGTTGGGGAGGGAGGCACTGAAGCTTTCTTT
>TRBJ2-1|.|.|TRBV20-1
CSARGGGEQFF
TGCAGTGCGCGTGGGGGCGGTGAGCAGTTCTTC
>TRBJ2-5|.|TRBD1|TRBV6-5
CASTRDRGETQYF
TGTGCCAGCACCCGAGACAGGGGAGAGACCCAGTACTTC
>TRBJ1-2|.|.|TRBV15
CATSRDRVRSGYTF
TGTGCCACCAGCAGAGATCGGGTCCGGAGCGGCTACACCTTC
>TRBJ2-7|.|.|TRBV20-1
CSASGLANSYEQYF
TGCAGTGCTAGTGGGCTAGCGAACTCCTACGAGCAGTACTTC
>TRBJ2-2|.|.|TRBV11-3
CAIEGGKNTGELFF
TGTGCAATCGAGGGCGGGAAGAACACCGGGGAGCTGTTTTTT
>TRBJ2-5|once|.|TRBV12-3/TRBV12-4
CASSLQETQYF
TGTGCCAGCAGTTTGCAGGAGACCCAGTACTTC
>TRBJ1-1|.|.|TRBV19
CASTAAGNFVTEAFF
TGTGCCAGTACGGCGGCAGGGAATTTTGTCACTGAAGCTTTCTTT
>TRBJ1-2|.|.|TRBV28
CASSFQGGNNYGYTF
TGTGCCAGCAGTTTTCAGGGCGGAAATAACTATGGCTACACCTTC
>TRBJ2-3|.|.|TRBV11-3
CASSQGARAFTDTQYF
TGTGCCAGCAGCCAAGGGGCACGGGCCTTCACAGATACGCAGTATTTT
>TRBJ2-5|.|.|TRBV12-3/TRBV12-4
CASSFRVQETQYF
TGTGCCAGCAGTTTTCGGGTCCAAGAGACCCAGTACTTC
>TRBJ2-5|.|TRBD2|TRBV20-1
CSVAGETQYF
TGCAGTGTAGCGGGAGAGACCCAGTACTTC
>TRBJ2-7|.|.|TRBV6-5
CASSYGLYEQYF
TGTGCCAGCAGTTACGGACTCTACGAGCAGTACTTC
>TRBJ1-1|many|.|TRBV7-8
CASGIKDRNTEAFF
TGTGCCAGCGGAATCAAGGACAGGAACACTGAAGCTTTCTTT
>TRBJ2-5|.|.|TRBV7-3
CASSRVGGTQETQYF
TGTGCCAGCAGCCGTGTGGGCGGGACTCAAGAGACCCAGTACTTC
>TRBJ1-2|.|.|TRBV27
CASSLTDKNYGYTF
TGTGCCAGCAGTTTAACAGACAAAAACTATGGCTACACCTTC
>TRBJ1-2|.|.|TRBV28
CASTTRTVGFYGYTF
TGTGCCAGCACTACTCGGACAGTGGGATTCTATGGCTACACCTTC
>TRBJ2-7|.|.|TRBV4-3
CASSQDLIGLAPYEQYF
TGCGCCAGCAGCCAAGATCTGATAGGTCTAGCGCCCTACGAGCAGTACTTC
>TRBJ2-5|.|.|TRBV11-2
CASSPPAGWTQYF
TGTGCCAGCAGCCCCCCGGCGGGGTGGACCCAGTACTTC
>TRBJ1-6|.|.|TRBV6-6
CASSRDTASGSPLHF
TGTGCCAGCAGCCGGGACACAGCAAGCGGTTCACCCCTCCACTTT
>TRBJ2-1|.|TRBD2|TRBV5-1
CASSTERTSGSNEQFF
TGCGCCAGCTCGACGGAACGGACTAGCGGGAGTAATGAGCAGTTCTTC
>TRBJ2-7|once|TRBD2|TRBV7-2
CASSSSVAGGPPYEQYF
TGTGCCAGCAGCTCCTCCGTAGCGGGAGGGCCCCCCTACGAGCAGTACTTC
>TRBJ2-7|.|TRBD1|TRBV7-9
CASSMTGFHEQYF
TGTGCCAGCAGCATGACAGGGTTCCACGAGCAGTACTTC
>TRBJ1-2|.|.|TRBV3-1/TRBV3-2
CASSPGRGAGGYTF
TGTGCCAGCAGCCCCGGGCGGGGCGCGGGGGGCTACACCTTC
>TRBJ2-3|.|TRBD2|TRBV7-9
CASSPRLAASTDTQYF
TGTGCCAGCAGCCCAAGACTAGCCGCTAGCACAGATACGCAGTATTTT
>TRBJ2-7|.|TRBD1|TRBV28
CASSSTGIHEQYF
TGTGCCAGCAGCTCGACAGGGATCCACGAGCAGTACTTC
>TRBJ2-1|.|.|TRBV29-1
CSVMREQFF
TGCAGCGTTATGCGTGAGCAGTTCTTC
>TRBJ2-7|once|TRBD1|TRBV28
CASSPLDRAYEQYF
TGTGCCAGCAGTCCCCTCGACAGGGCCTACGAGCAGTACTTC
>TRBJ2-3|.|.|TRBV3-1/TRBV3-2
CASSHTLGRSTDTQYF
TGTGCCAGCAGCCATACCCTTGGGAGGAGCACAGATACGCAGTATTTT
>TRBJ1-1|.|.|TRBV24-1
CATSDLMGQQNTEAFF
TGTGCCACCAGTGATTTGATGGGACAACAGAACACTGAAGCTTTCTTT
>TRBJ2-5|.|.|TRBV5-4
CASSLENREETQYF
TGTGCCAGCAGCTTGGAGAACAGGGAAGAGACCCAGTACTTC
>TRBJ2-2|.|TRBD1|TRBV2
CATSGQGVAGELFF
TGTGCCACCTCCGGACAGGGCGTCGCCGGGGAGCTGTTTTTT
>TRBJ1-5|.|.|TRBV30
CAWSTPLQPQHF
TGTGCCTGGAGTACACCCCTTCAGCCCCAGCATTTT
>TRBJ2-1|.|.|TRBV6-1
CASSEATNRPREQFF
TGTGCCAGCAGTGAAGCGACAAACCGACCACGTGAGCAGTTCTTC
>TRBJ2-7|.|.|TRBV12-2
CASRDGRQGNSYEQYF
TGTGCAAGTCGCGACGGAAGACAGGGAAACTCCTACGAGCAGTACTTC
>TRBJ2-3|.|.|TRBV19
CASSMADTDTQYF
TGTGCCAGTAGTATGGCAGACACAGATACGCAGTATTTT
>TRBJ2-7|.|TRBD1|TRBV24-1
CATSATRSGQGAKYEQYF
TGTGCCACCAGTGCCACCCGATCGGGACAGGGGGCGAAGTACGAGCAGTACTTC
>TRBJ1-2|.|TRBD1|TRBV9
CASSPFNPGQAPYGYTF
TGTGCCAGCAGCCCCTTCAACCCGGGACAGGCGCCGTATGGCTACACCTTC
>TRBJ1-1|.|.|TRBV7-9
CASSLAQGGNTEAFF
TGTGCCAGCAGCTTAGCGCAGGGTGGGAACACTGAAGCTTTCTTT
>TRBJ1-1|.|TRBD1|TRBV9
CASSHTPGQGSAGAEAFF
TGTGCCAGCAGCCATACTCCGGGACAGGGATCCGCTGGGGCTGAAGCTTTCTTT
>TRBJ1-5|.|.|TRBV7-8
CASRPFGDQPQHF
TGTGCCAGCAGGCCCTTCGGGGATCAGCCCCAGCATTTT
>TRBJ1-6|.|.|TRBV21-1
CASSKANRANSPLHF
TGTGCCAGCAGCAAAGCCAACAGGGCTAATTCACCCCTCCACTTT